A single sample gave rise to the 18 T cell receptor beta chains below, sequenced in a study of blood T cell repertoires in COVID-19. The repertoire was sequenced with immunoSEQ multiplex PCR; TCRdb's copy has only in-frame clones and lacks some. The sample consists of a few hundred thousand clones, around 90% of them appearing once. Input material: peripheral blood. The source is a woman aged 50 to 60 who had recovered from COVID-19.

J is TRBJ2-6 and V is TRBV11-3; 10 bases are shared with TRBD1. This CDR3 contains 14 residues. Losses at the gene ends were 8 bases for V and 4 bases for J; bases not matched to a gene: 2. CDR1 SGHNT and CDR2 YENEEA come from the germline V gene. CDR3 loop: CASGTGVGANVLTF. CDR3 nucleotide sequence: TGTGCCAGCGGGACAGGGGTAGGGGCCAACGTCCTGACTTTC.

This chain links TRBV5-6 with TRBJ2-2, with unresolved D. This CDR3 has 15 residues. Germline V gene data show CDR1 as SGHDT and CDR2 as YYEEEE. Trimming cost V 2 bases and J 2 bases, with 10 bases left between them. CDR3 nucleotides: TGTGCCAGCAGCTTCGAGAAGTTAAACACCGGGGAGCTGTTTTTT. Amino acid sequence: CASSFEKLNTGELFF.

V gene TRBV28 combines with J gene TRBJ2-3; TRBD2 agrees at 12 bases. Trimming took 6 bases from V and 6 from J; bases not matched to a gene: 7. The CDR3 runs 15 residues. From germline, CDR1 is MDHEN and CDR2 SYDVKM. CDR3 sequence: CASRATSGRKDTQYF. CDR3 nucleotides: TGTGCCAGCAGGGCGACTAGCGGGAGAAAGGATACGCAGTATTTT.

V and J are TRBV28 and TRBJ1-2; 12 bases are a match to TRBD1. V lost 6 bases, J lost 4 bases, and 6 bases stayed unmatched. The CDR3 covers 15 residues. The germline V gene encodes CDR1 MDHEN and CDR2 SYDVKM. In DNA, the CDR3 is TGTGCCAGCAGGTCCCCGGGACAGGGGGCCTATGGCTACACCTTC. Its protein product is CASRSPGQGAYGYTF.

This chain uses TRBV6-5 with TRBJ2-2; 10 bases fit TRBD2. The CDR3 spans 15 residues. V gave up 5 bases and J gave up 4 bases; unmatched junction bases: 4. The germline CDR1 and CDR2 sequences are MNHEY and SVGAGI. CDR3 sequence: CASSRGLASTGELFF. DNA for the CDR3: TGTGCCAGCAGTCGGGGACTAGCGAGCACCGGGGAGCTGTTTTTT.

Worth noting for this clone: This sample includes further DNA sequences coding for the same CDR3. This sequence joins TRBV28 and TRBJ1-2; D is uncertain. This CDR3 is built from 12 residues. Germline V lookup: CDR1 MDHEN, CDR2 SYDVKM. The germline V and J ends were trimmed by 3 bases and 4 bases, with 6 bases remaining between them. The CDR3 sequence is CASSFRSYGYTF. The CDR3 bases are TGTGCCAGCAGTTTCCGGAGCTATGGCTACACCTTC.

This clone occurred once. The J gene is TRBJ1-4, the V gene TRBV4-1; D unresolved. CDR3 length: 14 amino acids. V was trimmed by 3 bases and J by 1 base, leaving 6 bases between them. Germline V gene lookup returns CDR1 MGHRA and CDR2 YSYEKL. This CDR3 is CASSQRITNEKLFF. The DNA for the CDR3 is TGCGCCAGCAGCCAGAGGATAACTAATGAAAAACTGTTTTTT.

The chain joins TRBV28 to TRBJ2-7, with a possible D match to TRBD2 (5 bases). V gave up 2 bases and J gave up 7 bases, with 12 bases separating them. The CDR3 runs to 13 residues. The V gene's germline CDR1 is MDHEN and CDR2 SYDVKM. The CDR3 nucleotides are TGTGCCAGCAGTTTAAGGCTAACTAGGGAGCAGTACTTC. This translates into CASSLRLTREQYF.

CDR3 amino acids: CASSFSLSGPQHF. For the CDR3, the DNA is TGTGCCAGCAGCTTCAGCTTATCAGGACCCCAGCATTTT. The chain links TRBV5-4 to TRBJ1-5, with D unclear. The V end lost 2 bases, the J end lost 10 bases, and 13 bases lay between the germline ends. Per the germline V gene, CDR1 is SGHNT and CDR2 is YYREEE (reference sequence). The CDR3 has 13 residues.

The sample holds a few counts of this clone. The chain links TRBV19 to TRBJ1-1; TRBD1 might be the D (5 bases). Germline-derived CDR1 and CDR2 are LNHDA and SQIVND (reference sequence). The CDR3 contains 13 residues. Trimming took 5 bases from V and 4 from J, leaving 11 bases between them. The CDR3 protein is CASSVGEGTEAFF. The CDR3 coding sequence is TGTGCCAGTAGTGTGGGGGAGGGCACTGAAGCTTTCTTT.

CDR3 amino acids: CASSIRQGVNTGELFF. CDR3 in DNA: TGTGCCAGTAGTATAAGACAGGGGGTGAACACCGGGGAGCTGTTTTTT. The V call is TRBV19, the J call TRBJ2-2, with 9 bases aligning to TRBD1. J was trimmed by 1 base and V by 2 bases; bases with no gene match: 2. The CDR3 runs 16 residues. The germline gives CDR1 LNHDA, CDR2 SQIVND (reference sequence). Full variable domain (remainder filled in from reference TRBV19 and TRBJ2-2): DGGITQSPKYLFRKEGQNVTLSCEQNLNHDAMYWYRQDPGQGLRLIYYSQIVNDFQKGDIAEGYSVSREKKESFPLTVTSAQKNPTAFYLCASSIRQGVNTGELFFGEGSRLTVL.

The chain combines TRBV6-2 or TRBV6-3 with TRBJ2-2; D not resolved. Per germline, CDR1 MNHEY and CDR2 SVGEGT. The CDR3 totals 13 residues. Trimming cost V 3 bases and J 6 bases, with 8 bases left between them. The CDR3 region has the DNA TGTGCCAGCAGTTATAAAGAGCCCGGGGAGCTGTTTTTT. Translated: CASSYKEPGELFF.

The chain couples TRBV7-9 to TRBJ2-7; D is uncertain. Between the trimmed V and J ends, which lost 2 bases and 1 base, there was a span of 15 bases. The CDR3 totals 16 residues. Germline V gene sequence: CDR1 SEHNR, CDR2 FQNEAQ (reference sequence). This chain's CDR3 is CASSLYIGGSSYEQYF. The CDR3, as DNA: TGTGCCAGCAGCTTATATATCGGCGGTTCATCCTACGAGCAGTACTTC.

The chain uses TRBV5-1 and TRBJ1-1; D call uncertain. Trimming removed 0 bases from V and 5 bases from J, with 8 bases in between. Germline V gene sequence: CDR1 SGHRS, CDR2 YFSETQ. This CDR3 is 13 amino acids long. This CDR3 reads CASSLASATEAFF. The DNA for the CDR3 is TGCGCCAGCAGCTTGGCAAGTGCGACTGAAGCTTTCTTT.

The chain combines TRBV6-1 with TRBJ1-5; 8 nucleotides match TRBD1. The germline V gene has CDR1 MNHNS and CDR2 SASEGT. J was trimmed by 6 bases and V by 2 bases; bases with no gene match: 6. The CDR3 contains 15 residues. DNA of the CDR3: TGTGCCAGCAGTGAACGGGACAGGCGGGGTCAGCCCCAGCATTTT. This translates into CASSERDRRGQPQHF.

The genes are TRBV19 and TRBJ1-2; 10 nucleotides align to TRBD1. Trimming at V came to 7 bases and at J to 7 bases, leaving 3 bases not matched to a gene. Germline CDR1 LNHDA, CDR2 SQIVND (reference sequence). This CDR3 contains 12 residues. CDR3 DNA: TGTGCCAGTACACGGACAGGGGGTGGCTACACCTTC. This gives the protein CASTRTGGGYTF.

This rearrangement joins TRBV6-6 to TRBJ2-5; 9 bases are shared with TRBD1. Trimming at V came to 9 bases and at J to 5 bases, leaving 7 bases not matched to a gene. CDR1 and CDR2 from the germline V gene are MNHNY and SVGAGI (reference sequence). The CDR3 runs to 13 residues. CDR3 in DNA: TGTGCCAGTCGGACAGGGGTGAGGGAGACCCAGTACTTC. Translated, it gives CASRTGVRETQYF.

J is TRBJ1-1 and V is TRBV10-3; D may be TRBD1 (5 bases). This CDR3 contains 14 residues. In germline, CDR1 is ENHRY, CDR2 SYGVKD. V lost 6 bases, J lost 6 bases, and 17 bases lay in between. CDR3 protein: CAIRGGKGIAEAFF. The CDR3 coding sequence is TGTGCCATCAGGGGGGGAAAAGGGATCGCTGAAGCTTTCTTT.